This T cell receptor beta chain is drawn from a study of T cells after yellow fever vaccination. At the level of the study: SMART-Seq v4 Ultra Low Input prepared libraries from low-cell fractions. General study results and limits: One caveat is that FACS-sorted repertoires could contain abundant clonotypes contaminating from the bulk population. At around 96% for CD4 and roughly 87% for CD8, most primary-vaccination clones showed up again after the booster.

Universal primer sites and UMIs were introduced during 5'RACE template-switching synthesis of TCR cDNA. TCRdb processed the 5' RACE reads anew with MiXCR; each CDR3 protein has one entry. The profile covers 140,000 to 150,000 distinct CDR3 sequences, with 5% to 8% appearing a single time and under 0.7% taken by the ten largest. In its sample, this clonotype was seen many times. Its antigen remains unknown. This CDR3 has 14 amino acids. With 1 base removed from V and 4 bases from J, the gap between germline ends came to 11 bases. Looked up from germline, CDR1 is SGHDT and CDR2 is YYEEEE. This material consisted of CD4+ T cells sorted from PBMCs, taken 10 days after the yellow fever booster vaccination. The J gene is TRBJ1-2, the V gene TRBV5-6; D possibly corresponds to TRBD1 (5 bases). The TCR was taken from a man aged 25-45 years who received the YFV17D yellow fever vaccine. In DNA form, the CDR3 reads TGTGCCAGCAGCTTGTCTGGGGGGACCTATGGCTACACCTTC. Translating gives CASSLSGGTYGYTF. Supplemented by reference TRBV5-6 and TRBJ1-2, the full variable domain reads DAGVTQSPTHLIKTRGQQVTLRCSPKSGHDTVSWYQQALGQGPQFIFQYYEEEERQRGNFPDRFSGHQFPNYSSELNVNALLLGDSALYLCASSLSGGTYGYTFGSGTRLTVV.